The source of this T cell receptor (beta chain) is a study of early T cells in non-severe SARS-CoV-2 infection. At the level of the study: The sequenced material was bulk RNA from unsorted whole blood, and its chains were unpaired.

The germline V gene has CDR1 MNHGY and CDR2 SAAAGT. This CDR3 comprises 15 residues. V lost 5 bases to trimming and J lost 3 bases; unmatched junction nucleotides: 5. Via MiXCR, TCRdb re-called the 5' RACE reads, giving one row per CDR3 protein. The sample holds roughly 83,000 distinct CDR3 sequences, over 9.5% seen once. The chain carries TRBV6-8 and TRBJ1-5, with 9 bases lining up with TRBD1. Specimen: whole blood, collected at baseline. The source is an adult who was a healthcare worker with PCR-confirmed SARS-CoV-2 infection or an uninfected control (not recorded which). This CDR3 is CASSRDREINQPQHF. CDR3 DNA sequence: TGTGCCAGCAGTCGGGACAGGGAGATCAATCAGCCCCAGCATTTT.